A selection of T cell receptor beta chains follows, all from one sample in a study of shared clonotypes between healthy human individuals. TCRdb's copy holds only in-frame clones and misses some; the assay was immunoSEQ multiplex PCR. This table has around 2,100,000 clones, 85% to 95% appearing once. The source material was naive CD8+ T cells sorted from blood. These receptors all come from a man between 18 and 35 years old in good health. Both conserved end residues are part of each CDR3.

TRBJ2-1	TRBV13	CASSLEGAYNEQFF
TRBJ1-1	TRBV7-8	CASSLTGGRGGTEAFF
TRBJ1-1	TRBV9	CASSVGGETEAFF
TRBJ1-1	TRBV6-5	CASSYLTDPAEAFF
TRBJ1-2	TRBV14	CASSQTLRQVVF
TRBJ2-3	TRBV13	CASSLRTSSTDTQYF
TRBJ2-7	TRBV11-1	CASSFGQASSYEQYF
TRBJ2-7	TRBV19	CASSLRDTYEQYF
TRBJ1-4	TRBV6-5	CASSSLMGTNEKLFF
TRBJ2-1	TRBV5-4	CASSPPDRHEQFF
TRBJ2-1	TRBV4-3	CASSQDLPGGESPYNEQFF
TRBJ2-1	TRBV7-2	CASSPTGTSGPSYNEQFF
TRBJ1-4	TRBV7-9	CASSLRPWEKLFF
TRBJ2-7	TRBV29-1	CSVETGGSLDEQYF
TRBJ2-7	TRBV7-2	CASSFSGAGYEQYF
TRBJ1-2	TRBV7-2	CASSPSFGTGGPF
TRBJ2-7	TRBV7-6	CASSPGRPAATYEQYF
TRBJ1-3	TRBV28	CASRTDTATGNTIYF
TRBJ2-5	TRBV7-9	CASSLMGQETQYF
.	TRBV6-1	CASSEGWTGGGYEQYF
TRBJ2-1	TRBV4-1	CASSQVGLAARNEQFF
TRBJ2-5	TRBV11-3	CASSSGGGEIQETQYF
TRBJ1-3	TRBV6-1	CASSEVRGTDGNTIYF
TRBJ2-7	TRBV10-2	CASILGQGAYEQYF
TRBJ2-6	TRBV21-1	CASSASSGANVLTF
TRBJ1-3	TRBV5-6	CASSWDGSGNTIYF
TRBJ1-1	TRBV6-6	CASSYSTSEAFF
TRBJ2-5	TRBV19	CASSSRVAGAQETQYF
TRBJ2-7	TRBV25-1	CASSVSFEQYF
TRBJ2-2	TRBV19	CASSIGYGTTVLHTGELFF
TRBJ2-7	TRBV7-2	CASSPPGSYEQYF
TRBJ1-2	TRBV29-1	CSVEGVNYGYTF
TRBJ1-5	TRBV6-1	CAIGLNQPQHF
TRBJ2-7	TRBV27	CASKRETGDSYEQYF
TRBJ2-7	TRBV11-1	CASSPRDGSYEQYF